Only one count was recorded for the clone carrying this TCR beta chain. The data originate from a study of blood T cell repertoires in COVID-19. Looking at the study overall: Specimens from acute and convalescent COVID-19 originated in the United States, Italy and Spain. The cDNA or gDNA used as material had been derived from T cells, B-cell-depleted T cells, or PBMCs.

In the original processing: Estimated nucleated cell counts came from reference gene primer amplification. TCRdb's copy holds only in-frame clones and misses some; the assay was immunoSEQ multiplex PCR. The DNA gave D and trimming, while V, J and clone size come from that table. This table holds 45,000 to 65,000 clones, roughly 87% found once. Looked up from germline, CDR1 is KGHSH and CDR2 is LQKENI. V was pared by 6 bases and J by 2 bases, with 17 bases between. There are 15 residues in the CDR3. The receptor was derived from an elderly man in a cohort sampled during active COVID-19. Material: peripheral blood. The V and J genes are TRBV18 and TRBJ2-7, with D possibly matching TRBD2 (6 bases). CDR3 in DNA: TGTGCCAGCTCGCTGAGACTAGACCTTACCTACGAGCAGTACTTC. It translates to CASSLRLDLTYEQYF.